This is a list of T cell receptor beta chains from one sample in a study of beta chain features in type 1 diabetes. Using immunoSEQ multiplex PCR, the repertoire was profiled, and TCRdb retains in-frame clones only, with some absent. The sample carries some 160,000 clones, around 8.4% recorded once. Material for sequencing was central memory CD4+ T cells from blood. The receptors were sampled from a woman between 18 and 29 years old with type 1 diabetes. The CDR3 runs from the conserved cysteine through the conserved F or W. Fields, in order: D gene, CDR3 length, V gene, clone size, J gene, CDR3 protein, CDR3 DNA. A D gene is named only where the DNA matches it firmly. Clone size, where shown, is once, few, many, or a class for clones that have expanded.

.	15	TRBV5-4	.	TRBJ1-6	CASSVREGYNSPLHF	TGTGCCAGCAGTGTCAGGGAGGGGTATAATTCACCCCTCCACTTT
.	14	TRBV18	.	TRBJ2-2	CASSSGLNTGELFF	TGTGCCAGCTCATCTGGACTGAACACCGGGGAGCTGTTTTTT
TRBD1	13	TRBV29-1	many	TRBJ1-4	CSASTGAGEKLFF	TGCAGCGCCTCGACAGGGGCGGGCGAAAAACTGTTTTTT
.	15	TRBV5-1	.	TRBJ2-7	CASSLGGSGAYEQYF	TGCGCCAGCAGCTTGGGAGGGAGTGGAGCCTACGAGCAGTACTTC
.	12	TRBV7-2	few	TRBJ1-1	CASRPPTAEAFF	TGTGCCAGCAGACCCCCGACAGCTGAAGCTTTCTTT
.	14	TRBV7-2	.	TRBJ2-5	CASSQGVYQETQYF	TGTGCCAGCAGCCAAGGGGTGTACCAAGAGACCCAGTACTTC
TRBD2	17	TRBV4-2	few	TRBJ2-7	CASSQEWGGSGSYEQYF	TGTGCCAGCAGCCAAGAATGGGGCGGGAGTGGCTCCTACGAGCAGTACTTC
.	16	TRBV18	.	TRBJ2-5	CASSPFDSRLQETQYF	TGTGCCAGCTCACCTTTTGACAGCCGCCTCCAAGAGACCCAGTACTTC
.	15	TRBV7-9	.	TRBJ2-2	CASSSGGPNTGELFF	TGTGCCAGCAGCTCCGGGGGGCCGAACACCGGGGAGCTGTTTTTT
.	12	TRBV10-3	.	TRBJ2-7	CASTGTAYEQYF	TGTGCCAGCACGGGGACTGCCTACGAGCAGTACTTC
.	16	TRBV5-6	.	TRBJ2-1	CASSKTSGSSYNEQFF	TGTGCCAGCAGCAAAACGAGCGGAAGCTCCTACAATGAGCAGTTCTTC
.	15	TRBV7-9	few	TRBJ2-2	CASIPDRPNTGELFF	TGTGCCAGCATTCCTGACAGACCTAACACCGGGGAGCTGTTTTTT
TRBD2	12	TRBV7-9	.	TRBJ2-7	CASSGEGYEQYF	TGTGCCAGCAGCGGGGAGGGGTACGAGCAGTACTTC
TRBD1	15	TRBV28	few	TRBJ2-7	CASSLPGQLKGEQYF	TGTGCCAGCAGTTTACCGGGACAGTTAAAGGGGGAGCAGTACTTC
TRBD1	14	TRBV5-1	few	TRBJ1-5	CASSLGDSSQPQHF	TGCGCCAGCAGCTTGGGGGACAGCTCGCAGCCCCAGCATTTT
.	13	TRBV4-1	many	TRBJ2-1	CASSQIQGYEQFF	TGCGCCAGCAGCCAAATACAGGGATATGAGCAGTTCTTC
.	11	TRBV29-1	few	TRBJ2-7	CSVRQGGEQYF	TGCAGCGTTCGACAGGGAGGCGAGCAGTACTTC
TRBD2	14	TRBV28	few	TRBJ2-7	CASSVQRGSYEQYF	TGTGCCAGCAGCGTACAGCGGGGCTCCTACGAGCAGTACTTC
.	14	TRBV27	.	TRBJ1-2	CASSPGGGRSGYTF	TGTGCCAGCAGTCCCGGGGGGGGACGTTCTGGCTACACCTTC
TRBD1	13	TRBV4-3	few	TRBJ2-7	CASSRDRGYEQYF	TGCGCCAGCAGCCGGGACAGGGGTTACGAGCAGTACTTC
.	16	TRBV18	.	TRBJ1-6	CASSTGQGIFNSPLHF	TGTGCCAGCTCTACCGGGCAGGGCATTTTTAATTCACCCCTCCACTTT
.	12	TRBV6-5	.	TRBJ2-7	CATSTGSGEQYF	TGTGCCACCTCCACAGGGTCGGGAGAGCAGTACTTC
TRBD1	15	TRBV4-2	few	TRBJ1-1	CASSQDRTGGGKAFF	TGTGCCAGCAGCCAAGATAGGACAGGGGGCGGGAAAGCTTTCTTT
TRBD2	13	TRBV6-5	.	TRBJ2-3	CASRGLGTDTQYF	TGTGCCAGCAGGGGACTAGGAACAGATACGCAGTATTTT
.	19	TRBV5-1	.	TRBJ2-1	CASSRRGQGVAGGPGEQFF	TGCGCCAGCAGCAGGAGGGGACAGGGGGTAGCGGGAGGGCCCGGTGAGCAGTTCTTC
.	13	TRBV30	.	TRBJ1-4	CAWSPQVDEKLFF	TGTGCCTGGAGTCCACAGGTTGATGAAAAACTGTTTTTT
.	16	TRBV5-8	.	TRBJ2-6	CASSQEAGSGANVLTF	TGTGCCAGCAGCCAAGAAGCCGGGTCTGGGGCCAACGTCCTGACTTTC
.	15	TRBV7-9	few	TRBJ2-1	CASSQRGSYYNEQFF	TGTGCCAGCAGCCAGAGAGGATCCTACTACAATGAGCAGTTCTTC
TRBD1	13	TRBV5-6	few	TRBJ1-2	CASSLRQGYGYTF	TGTGCCAGCAGCCTTAGACAGGGCTATGGCTACACCTTC
.	16	TRBV4-1	few	TRBJ2-3	CASSMGHQLQRSTQYF	TGCGCCAGCAGCATGGGACACCAACTTCAGCGGAGTACGCAGTATTTT
.	15	TRBV15	few	TRBJ1-4	CATSPRDSTNEKLFF	TGTGCCACCAGCCCTCGGGACTCAACTAATGAAAAACTGTTTTTT
TRBD2	14	TRBV29-1	few	TRBJ2-7	CSVEALAGGGEQYF	TGCAGCGTTGAGGCGTTAGCGGGAGGAGGGGAGCAGTACTTC
.	13	TRBV11-3	few	TRBJ1-1	CASSSGIKTEAFF	TGTGCCAGCAGCTCCGGTATAAAGACTGAAGCTTTCTTT
TRBD2	14	TRBV2	few	TRBJ2-1	CASNLLAEYNEQFF	TGTGCCAGCAATTTACTAGCGGAGTACAATGAGCAGTTCTTC
.	15	TRBV7-8	.	TRBJ2-7	CASSLGLALSYEQYF	TGTGCCAGCAGCTTAGGTCTAGCGCTCTCCTACGAGCAGTACTTC
.	14	TRBV18	.	TRBJ1-1	CASSPNGIRTEAFF	TGTGCCAGCTCACCAAACGGGATTCGCACTGAAGCTTTCTTT
TRBD2	14	TRBV7-2	.	TRBJ2-3	CASSPLAGADTQYF	TGTGCCAGCAGCCCCCTAGCGGGGGCAGATACGCAGTATTTT